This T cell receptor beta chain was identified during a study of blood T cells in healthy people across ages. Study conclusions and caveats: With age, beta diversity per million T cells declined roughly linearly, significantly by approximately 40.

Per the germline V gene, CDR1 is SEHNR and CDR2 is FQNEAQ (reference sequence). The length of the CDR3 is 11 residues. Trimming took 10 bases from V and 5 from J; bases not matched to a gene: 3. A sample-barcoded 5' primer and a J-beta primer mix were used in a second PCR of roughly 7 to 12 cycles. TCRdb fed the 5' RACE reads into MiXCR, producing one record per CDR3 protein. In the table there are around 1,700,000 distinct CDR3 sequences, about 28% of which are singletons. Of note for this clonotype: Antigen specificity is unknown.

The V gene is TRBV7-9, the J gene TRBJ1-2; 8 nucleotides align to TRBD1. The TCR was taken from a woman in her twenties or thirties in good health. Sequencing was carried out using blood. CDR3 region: CATQGDYGYTF. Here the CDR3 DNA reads TGTGCCACACAGGGGGATTATGGCTACACCTTC.